The entry below gives a single T cell receptor (beta chain) sequence along with its context. Its specificity is unknown. This entry belongs to a study of OX40 agonist ivuxolimab in advanced cancers. About the study: In this cohort, patients received ivuxolimab, an agonistic anti-OX40 (CD134) antibody. Of the participants, around 39% had some prior anti-PD-1, anti-PD-L1 or anti-CTLA-4 therapy, which was allowed. Three patients showed partial responses: one hepatocellular carcinoma and two cutaneous melanoma cases.

V shed 5 bases, J shed 2 bases, and the junction held 4 bases outside the gene matches. The germline V gene encodes CDR1 MNHNS and CDR2 SASEGT. The CDR3 length is 14 residues. Generated by immunoSEQ multiplex PCR, the TCRdb table keeps only in-frame clones and is missing some. This table holds some 77,000 clones, around 87% found once. Findings and limits, study-wide: CD8+ T cells (on average) carried more expanded clones than CD4+ T cells.

The sequencing used CD4+ or CD8+ T cells sorted from blood, collected in a trial of the OX40 agonist ivuxolimab. The TCR comes from an adult with an advanced solid tumor such as melanoma, head and neck, liver or kidney cancer. The rearrangement uses TRBV6-1 and TRBJ2-3; 7 nucleotides match TRBD2. DNA of the CDR3: TGTGCCAGCAGTCTCGAGCGGGACACAGATACGCAGTATTTT. It specifies CASSLERDTDTQYF.